The clone carrying this TCR beta chain was counted a few times. What it recognizes is unknown. The entry originates in a study of vaccination and CD4 T cells after COVID-19. Study overall: For post-vaccine samples, collection took place a median approximately 72 days after dose two, ranging from 14 to 241. The authors exposed cells to overlapping spike peptides derived from SARS-CoV-2, HCoV-NL63, HCoV-OC43 and HCoV-229E.

Treatment indicated: approximately 9-day PBMC culture with coronavirus spike peptide pools or control peptides (ViraFEST assay). US Alpha, Beta and Delta variants postdated the positive PCR dates, which ran from March to December 2020. CDR3 length: 15 residues. The germline V and J ends were trimmed by 5 bases and 3 bases, with 16 bases remaining between them. CDR1 LNHDA and CDR2 SQIVND come from the germline V gene (reference sequence). An Oncomine TCR Beta short-read assay was used to sequence the DNA from cultured CD4+ T cells. TCRdb called the PCR reads again in MiXCR, with one record for every CDR3 protein. The profile covers 5,000 to 6,500 distinct CDR3 sequences, with 34% appearing a single time and roughly 35% taken by the ten largest.

The specimen comprised CD4+ T cells from blood, cultured in vitro, sampled after SARS-CoV-2 vaccination. This sequence originates from a human donor who had recovered from COVID-19. V and J are TRBV19 and TRBJ1-2; weak D call: TRBD1 (6 bases). CDR3 in amino acids: CASSPQGSRDYGYTF. For the CDR3, the DNA is TGTGCCAGTAGTCCCCAGGGGTCCAGGGACTATGGCTACACCTTC.